One sample yielded the 22 T cell receptor beta chains listed below, sequenced in a study of T cells of healthy individuals. TCRdb fed the 5' RACE reads into MiXCR, producing one record per CDR3 protein. The top ten clones hold 15% to 20% of a sample with around 53,000 distinct CDR3 sequences, about 15% of them seen once. These receptors were taken from a human donor in good health.

This clonotype has ten or more counts. This rearrangement joins TRBV5-4 to TRBJ2-1; 9 bases line up with TRBD2. The germline CDR1 and CDR2 sequences are SGHNT and YYREEE (reference sequence). The CDR3 sequence is 15 residues long. Trimming at V came to 0 bases and at J to 4 bases, leaving 2 bases not matched to a gene. The CDR3 DNA reads TGTGCCAGCAGCTTGGGCGGGGGGGCTTACAATGAGCAGTTCTTC. Protein product: CASSLGGGAYNEQFF.

This clonotype has a handful of counts. The chain links TRBV9 to TRBJ1-5; D unclear. V lost 0 bases to trimming and J lost 7 bases, with 14 bases between them. Germline-derived CDR1 and CDR2 are SGDLS and YYNGEE. This CDR3 contains 15 residues. Here the CDR3 reads CASSVAGSGEQPQHF. The CDR3 DNA follows: TGTGCCAGCAGCGTAGCAGGCAGTGGAGAACAGCCCCAGCATTTT.

Many counts were recorded for this clonotype. This chain uses TRBV20-1 with TRBJ1-3; D call uncertain. V lost 5 bases and J lost 3, with 17 bases in between. CDR3 length: 15 residues. Germline V gene data show CDR1 as DFQATT and CDR2 as SNEGSKA (reference sequence). The CDR3 DNA follows: TGCAGTGCTGAATCGGACGGATCCTTTGGAAACACCATATATTTT. It specifies CSAESDGSFGNTIYF.

There are a few counts of this clonotype. This chain links TRBV20-1 with TRBJ2-5; TRBD2 aligns across 7 bases. Trimming took 1 base from V and 5 from J; bases not matched to a gene: 4. Germline V gene sequence: CDR1 DFQATT, CDR2 SNEGSKA (reference sequence). The CDR3 is 13 residues long. The CDR3 loop reads CSARGGRGETQYF. Here the CDR3 DNA reads TGCAGTGCTAGAGGAGGGAGGGGCGAGACCCAGTACTTC.

This clonotype has ten or more counts. The CDR3 here is CASSHILDYTF. CDR3 bases: TGTGCCAGCTCGCATATCCTCGACTACACCTTC. This chain links TRBV2 with TRBJ1-2; no firm D call. CDR1 is SNHLY, CDR2 FYNNEI, per germline. This CDR3 contains 11 residues. Trimming left V 8 bases short and J 10 bases short, with 14 bases between.

The chain uses TRBV5-1 and TRBJ2-3, with 9 bases fitting TRBD1. CDR1 is SGHRS and CDR2 is YFSETQ in the germline V gene. The V and J ends lost 4 bases and 4 bases, in that order; junction bases with no gene match: 7. This CDR3 comprises 15 residues. The CDR3 sequence: CASSHDRGDADTQYF. For the CDR3, the DNA is TGCGCCAGCAGCCATGACAGGGGGGATGCAGATACGCAGTATTTT.

In this sample, this clonotype turned up many times. This sequence joins TRBV18 and TRBJ2-7; maybe TRBD2 (5 bases). Germline loops: CDR1 KGHSH, CDR2 LQKENI. Trimming stripped 3 bases from V and 2 bases from J, with 8 bases between. The CDR3 is made up of 13 amino acids. The CDR3 reads CASSPSGTYEQYF. DNA for the CDR3: TGTGCCAGCTCACCCTCCGGGACCTACGAGCAGTACTTC.

This clonotype was recorded many times. Here the CDR3 reads CSAIHGREGLYETQYF. The CDR3 nucleotides are TGCAGTGCTATACACGGACGAGAGGGGTTATACGAGACCCAGTACTTC. The chain combines TRBV20-1 with TRBJ2-5, with D perhaps given as TRBD1 or TRBD2 (5 bases each). The CDR3 extends over 16 amino acids. The V end lost 4 bases, the J end lost 5 bases, and 23 bases lay between the germline ends. The germline CDR1 and CDR2 sequences are DFQATT and SNEGSKA (reference sequence).

This clonotype was seen only a few times. Here the CDR3 DNA reads TGCAGCGTGGCAAAGGACGGTGCGTCAGAGACCCAGTACTTC. It specifies CSVAKDGASETQYF. The chain uses TRBV29-1 and TRBJ2-5; the D is unclear. This CDR3 region has 14 residues. With 6 bases removed from V and 4 bases from J, the gap between germline ends came to 18 bases. Germline V lookup: CDR1 SQVTM, CDR2 ANQGSEA.

This clonotype occurred many times. V gene TRBV2 combines with J gene TRBJ1-1; D call uncertain. The germline V and J ends were trimmed by 2 bases and 0 bases, with 7 bases remaining between them. CDR3 length: 14 amino acids. Germline-derived CDR1 and CDR2 are SNHLY and FYNNEI. The CDR3 DNA reads TGTGCCAGCAGTGAATCTTGGGTGAACACTGAAGCTTTCTTT. Its protein product is CASSESWVNTEAFF.

V gene TRBV27 combines with J gene TRBJ2-5, with 11 bases aligning to TRBD1. From germline, CDR1 is MNHEY and CDR2 SMNVEV (reference sequence). The J segment lost 5 bases and the V segment lost 4 bases, leaving 6 bases of the junction unmatched. This CDR3 has 15 residues. The CDR3 DNA reads TGTGCCAGCAGTTCCCGGACAGGGGGCAGGGAGACCCAGTACTTC. It translates to CASSSRTGGRETQYF.

Many counts were recorded for this clonotype. The rearrangement joins TRBV5-5 to TRBJ1-2, with TRBD1 matching 7 bases. This CDR3 comprises 15 residues. Germline trimming cut 0 bases from V and 2 bases from J; bases unmatched to any gene: 4. The V gene's germline CDR1 is SGHKS and CDR2 YYEKEE (reference sequence). The CDR3 is CASSLDGQANYGYTF. CDR3 bases: TGTGCCAGCAGCTTGGACGGACAGGCCAACTATGGCTACACCTTC.

As DNA, the CDR3 is TGTGCCAGCACCTTCCTAGCGGGAGTCACCGGGGAGCTGTTTTTT. This gives the protein CASTFLAGVTGELFF. This sequence joins TRBV12-3 or TRBV12-4 and TRBJ2-2; 10 nucleotides line up with TRBD2. The CDR3 runs to 15 residues. Germline trimming cut 7 bases from V and 4 bases from J; bases unmatched to any gene: 6.

This clonotype was seen more than once but under ten times. The rearrangement joins TRBV5-1 to TRBJ1-1; D is unclear. The V end was cut by 5 bases, the J end by 2 bases, with 10 bases between. The CDR3 totals 13 residues. CDR1 is SGHRS and CDR2 is YFSETQ in the germline V gene. The CDR3 DNA is TGCGCCAGCAGAAGAGAAGGAAACACTGAAGCTTTCTTT. This codes for CASRREGNTEAFF.

This clonotype has a count of ten or more. The J gene is TRBJ2-5, the V gene TRBV5-4, with no clear D. Per germline, CDR1 SGHNT and CDR2 YYREEE (reference sequence). The CDR3 has 15 residues. The V and J ends lost 0 bases and 4 bases respectively, with 13 bases between them. The CDR3 reads CASSLESVFGETQYF. Written as DNA, the CDR3 is TGTGCCAGCAGCTTGGAGAGCGTATTCGGAGAGACCCAGTACTTC.

Only a few counts were recorded for this clonotype. The rearrangement links TRBV7-9 to TRBJ1-1, with D perhaps TRBD1 (5 bases). The V and J ends lost 4 bases and 5 bases respectively, with 14 bases between them. The CDR3 spans 14 residues. Germline V CDR1 and CDR2: SEHNR, FQNEAQ (reference sequence). The CDR3 sequence is CASSSAARGTEAFF. The CDR3 coding sequence is TGTGCCAGCAGCTCCGCGGCGAGGGGAACTGAAGCTTTCTTT.

The V call is TRBV20-1, the J call TRBJ2-3; 8 bases match TRBD1. CDR1 is DFQATT and CDR2 is SNEGSKA in the germline V gene (reference sequence). The CDR3 is made up of 15 amino acids. J lost 6 bases, V lost 0 bases, and 8 bases had no gene match. This CDR3 is CSARDPWTGRDTQYF. In nucleotides, the CDR3 is TGCAGTGCTAGAGATCCCTGGACAGGGAGGGATACGCAGTATTTT.

This chain uses TRBV10-3 with TRBJ2-5; weak D call: TRBD1 (6 bases). Per the germline V gene, CDR1 is ENHRY and CDR2 is SYGVKD. Trimming shortened V by 4 bases and J by 4 bases, and 10 bases separated the two germline ends. CDR3 length: 13 residues. CDR3 sequence: CAISVQGRETQYF. For the CDR3, the DNA is TGTGCCATCAGTGTCCAGGGGAGAGAGACCCAGTACTTC.

This chain joins TRBV12-3 or TRBV12-4 and TRBJ2-7; D remains unclear. The V end lost 3 bases, the J end lost 1 base, and 7 bases lay between the germline ends. The CDR3 spans 13 residues. CDR3 bases: TGTGCCAGCAGTTTGCTTAGTTCCTACGAGCAGTACTTC. Its protein is CASSLLSSYEQYF.

This clonotype has only a few counts. The chain has TRBV12-3 or TRBV12-4 and TRBJ2-6; D is undetermined. The CDR3 is made up of 14 amino acids. Trimming took 2 bases from V and 0 from J, leaving 2 bases between them. The chain's CDR3 is CASSLSSGANVLTF. In nucleotides, the CDR3 is TGTGCCAGCAGTTTATCCTCTGGGGCCAACGTCCTGACTTTC.

This clonotype has a count of ten or more. The chain has TRBV20-1 and TRBJ2-5, with 11 bases aligning to TRBD1. The CDR3 is made up of 15 amino acids. J lost 5 bases, V lost 6 bases, and 11 bases had no gene match. The germline V gene encodes CDR1 DFQATT and CDR2 SNEGSKA (reference sequence). CDR3 residues: CSAQRGTGGSETQYF. The CDR3, as DNA: TGCAGTGCCCAAAGGGGGACAGGGGGAAGTGAGACCCAGTACTTC.

Ten or more counts support this clonotype. The genes are TRBV20-1 and TRBJ2-3; 10 nucleotides align to TRBD2. The CDR3 contains 15 residues. Germline CDR1 is DFQATT and CDR2 is SNEGSKA (reference sequence). J gave up 7 bases and V 3 bases, and 10 bases lay outside the gene matches. This CDR3 reads CSASSLAGVGNTQYF. CDR3 nucleotides: TGCAGTGCTAGTAGTCTAGCGGGAGTAGGTAATACGCAGTATTTT.